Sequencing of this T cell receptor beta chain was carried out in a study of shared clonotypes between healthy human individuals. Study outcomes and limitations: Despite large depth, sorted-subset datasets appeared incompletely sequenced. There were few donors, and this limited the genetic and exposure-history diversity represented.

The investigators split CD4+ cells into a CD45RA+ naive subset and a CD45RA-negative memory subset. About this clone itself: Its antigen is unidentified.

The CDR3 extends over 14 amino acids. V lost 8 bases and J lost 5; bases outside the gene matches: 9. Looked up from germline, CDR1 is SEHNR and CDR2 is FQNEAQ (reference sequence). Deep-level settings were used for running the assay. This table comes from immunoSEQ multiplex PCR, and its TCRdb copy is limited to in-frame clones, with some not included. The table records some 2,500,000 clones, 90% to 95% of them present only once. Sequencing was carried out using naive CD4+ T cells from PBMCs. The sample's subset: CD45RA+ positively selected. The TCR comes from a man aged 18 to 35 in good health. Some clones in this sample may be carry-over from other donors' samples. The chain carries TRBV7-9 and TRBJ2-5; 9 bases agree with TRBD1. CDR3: CASGWTGAGETQYF. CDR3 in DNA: TGTGCCAGCGGATGGACAGGGGCCGGGGAGACCCAGTACTTC.